The 22 T cell receptor beta chains below come from one sample, sequenced in a study of shared clonotypes between healthy human individuals. Naive CD8 cells lacked CD45RO and underwent positive selection for CCR7, leaving out terminally differentiated effector memory CD45RA+ cells. Assay: immunoSEQ multiplex PCR; the TCRdb copy retains only in-frame clones and omits some. The sample consists of about 820,000 clones, around 93% of them appearing once. Sequences were obtained from naive CD8+ T cells sorted from blood. The receptors come from a young man in good health.

The chain's CDR3 is CASSMTGTGAETQYF. The CDR3 DNA reads as TGTGCCAGCAGCATGACCGGGACAGGGGCGGAGACCCAGTACTTC. This rearrangement joins TRBV9 to TRBJ2-5, with 10 bases matching TRBD1. CDR1 is SGDLS and CDR2 is YYNGEE in the germline V gene. This CDR3 spans 15 amino acids. J lost 5 bases, V lost 4 bases, and 8 bases had no gene match.

On this clone: The sample holds other DNA sequences that translate to the same CDR3. The chain uses TRBV9 and TRBJ2-3; TRBD1 matches 8 bases. The V and J ends lost 4 bases and 4 bases, in that order; junction bases with no gene match: 5. The CDR3 runs to 14 residues. Per the germline V gene, CDR1 is SGDLS and CDR2 is YYNGEE. The CDR3 sequence is CASSSGQGPDTQYF. CDR3 DNA: TGTGCCAGCAGCTCCGGACAGGGCCCAGATACGCAGTATTTT. Looking up the rest from reference TRBV9 and TRBJ2-3 gives the full variable domain: DSGVTQTPKHLITATGQRVTLRCSPRSGDLSVYWYQQSLDQGLQFLIQYYNGEERAKGNILERFSAQQFPDLHSELNLSSLELGDSALYFCASSSGQGPDTQYFGPGTRLTVL.

The rearrangement joins TRBV6-1 to TRBJ1-4; 10 positions match TRBD1. There are 14 residues in the CDR3. V lost 3 bases, J lost 6 bases, and 1 base stayed unmatched. The germline gives CDR1 MNHNS, CDR2 SASEGT. Written as DNA, the CDR3 is TGTGCCAGCAGTGATGGGACAGGGGATGAAAAACTGTTTTTT. This encodes CASSDGTGDEKLFF.

A note on this clone: A far bigger clonotype differs at one base, so this is likely a read error. This sequence joins TRBV10-3 and TRBJ1-5; TRBD1 agrees at 7 bases. The CDR3 spans 13 residues. From germline, CDR1 is ENHRY and CDR2 SYGVKD. With V trimmed by 6 bases and J by 3 bases, 2 bases remained unmatched. The DNA of the CDR3 is TGTGCCATCAGGGGACAGAACAATCAGCCCCAGCATTTT. This translates into CAIRGQNNQPQHF.

The rearrangement links TRBV7-9 to TRBJ2-3; D is unclear. This CDR3 comprises 12 residues. The V end lost 2 bases, the J end lost 5 bases, and 5 bases lay between the germline ends. Germline V gene lookup returns CDR1 SEHNR and CDR2 FQNEAQ (reference sequence). The CDR3 loop reads CASSLIGDTQYF. The CDR3 coding sequence is TGTGCCAGCAGCTTAATCGGAGATACGCAGTATTTT.

This rearrangement joins TRBV7-9 to TRBJ2-6; D not resolved. CDR1 is SEHNR, CDR2 FQNEAQ, per germline (reference sequence). Trimming removed 5 bases at V and 3 bases at J, with 17 bases between. This CDR3 has 17 residues. This CDR3 reads CASSPKVGFGGANVLTF. Here the CDR3 DNA reads TGTGCCAGCAGCCCAAAAGTGGGTTTTGGTGGGGCCAACGTCCTGACTTTC.

The chain combines TRBV30 with TRBJ2-1; D not certain. Trimming cost V 7 bases and J 0 bases, with 13 bases left between them. The CDR3 loop spans 14 amino acids. From germline, CDR1 is GTSNPN and CDR2 SVGIG (reference sequence). CDR3 amino acids: CASLPASSYNEQFF. CDR3 DNA: TGTGCCTCCCTCCCGGCGAGCTCCTACAATGAGCAGTTCTTC.

The chain uses TRBV9 and TRBJ2-1; D may match TRBD1 or TRBD2 (6 bases each). Trimming stripped 0 bases from V and 8 bases from J, with 15 bases between. Germline CDR1 and CDR2: SGDLS and YYNGEE. CDR3 length: 15 residues. The CDR3 loop is CASSVGTVRGDEQFF. The CDR3 nucleotides read TGTGCCAGCAGCGTAGGGACGGTTAGGGGGGATGAGCAGTTCTTC.

This rearrangement joins TRBV5-1 to TRBJ2-1; 9 nucleotides line up with TRBD2. With 4 bases clipped from V and 3 bases from J, the junction kept 11 bases outside the gene matches. Germline CDR1 and CDR2: SGHRS and YFSETQ. This CDR3 has 17 amino acids. The DNA for the CDR3 is TGCGCCAGCAGCCCCTACCCCGGGACTAGCAGCTACAATGAGCAGTTCTTC. It is translated as CASSPYPGTSSYNEQFF.

V gene TRBV10-2 combines with J gene TRBJ1-1, with D possibly matching TRBD1 (6 bases). Between the trimmed V and J ends, which lost 9 bases and 4 bases, there was a span of 12 bases. CDR1 is WSHSY, CDR2 SAAADI, per germline. The CDR3 is 12 amino acids. The CDR3 coding sequence is TGCGCCAGTCGAAAGGACAGCACTGAAGCTTTCTTT. Translating it yields CASRKDSTEAFF.

The chain employs TRBV28 and TRBJ2-1, with D hard to call. CDR3 length equals 14 residues. The ends were cut back, 7 bases at V and 9 bases at J, with 19 bases in the middle. Germline V lookup: CDR1 MDHEN, CDR2 SYDVKM. This CDR3 is CASTLDGVLAEQFF. As DNA, the CDR3 is TGTGCCAGCACCTTAGATGGTGTTCTGGCTGAGCAGTTCTTC.

The rearrangement links TRBV9 to TRBJ1-1; 9 positions agree with TRBD1. The CDR3 extends over 17 amino acids. Unmatched junction bases numbered 10, after V lost 0 bases and J lost 4 bases. CDR1 is SGDLS and CDR2 is YYNGEE in the germline V gene. The CDR3 loop reads CASSVGRGTGIGTEAFF. The CDR3 nucleotides read TGTGCCAGCAGCGTAGGTAGGGGGACAGGGATTGGCACTGAAGCTTTCTTT.

Only a few counts were recorded for this clone. CDR3 nucleotides: TGTGCCAGCAGCCCACGGGATGGTCAGCCCCAGCATTTT. Protein: CASSPRDGQPQHF. The chain is built from TRBV7-6 and TRBJ1-5; D unclear. Germline V gives CDR1 SGHVS, CDR2 FNYEAQ. CDR3 size: 13 residues. V was trimmed by 5 bases and J by 6 bases, leaving 11 bases between them.

V usage is TRBV19 and J usage is TRBJ2-7, with unresolved D. The CDR3 consists of 13 residues. Trimming removed 3 bases from V and 3 bases from J, with 9 bases in between. The germline gives CDR1 LNHDA, CDR2 SQIVND (reference sequence). CDR3: CASSIYINYEQYF. The CDR3 DNA sequence: TGTGCCAGTAGTATCTACATTAACTACGAGCAGTACTTC.

The table lists this clone with a count of one. V and J are TRBV7-9 and TRBJ2-1; 7 nucleotides line up with TRBD1. Germline V gene data show CDR1 as SEHNR and CDR2 as FQNEAQ (reference sequence). V was pared by 5 bases and J by 4 bases, with 20 bases of the junction left unmatched. The CDR3 covers 19 residues. The CDR3 DNA reads as TGTGCCAGCAGCACACTCGCGACAGGGACCCTGCTACCTTACAATGAGCAGTTCTTC. This gives the protein CASSTLATGTLLPYNEQFF.

This clone was found once. This chain joins TRBV5-1 and TRBJ2-1, with D perhaps matching TRBD2 (5 bases). The CDR3 is 15 residues long. V lost 2 bases to trimming and J lost 0 bases, with 9 bases between them. The germline V gene has CDR1 SGHRS and CDR2 YFSETQ. CDR3 protein: CASSLLSGSYNEQFF. The CDR3 DNA reads TGCGCCAGCAGCTTACTAAGCGGCTCCTACAATGAGCAGTTCTTC. The full variable domain, completed using reference TRBV5-1 and TRBJ2-1, is KAGVTQTPRYLIKTRGQQVTLSCSPISGHRSVSWYQQTPGQGLQFLFEYFSETQRNKGNFPGRFSGRQFSNSRSEMNVSTLELGDSALYLCASSLLSGSYNEQFFGPGTRLTVL.

In this sample, this clone turned up once. V is TRBV29-1 and J is TRBJ1-2; weak D call: TRBD1 (5 bases). The germline V and J ends were trimmed by 4 bases and 6 bases, with 12 bases remaining between them. CDR3 length: 12 residues. CDR1 and CDR2 from the germline V gene are SQVTM and ANQGSEA. CDR3 residues: CSVGREQDGYTF. CDR3 in DNA: TGCAGCGTTGGGAGGGAACAGGATGGCTACACCTTC.

The V and J genes are TRBV6-5 and TRBJ2-4; 9 bases are a match to TRBD1. With 0 bases clipped from V and 9 bases from J, the junction kept 9 bases outside the gene matches. This CDR3 is built from 16 residues. Germline V CDR1 and CDR2: MNHEY, SVGAGI. The CDR3 here is CASSYSPGTGRPIQYF. The DNA for the CDR3 is TGTGCCAGCAGTTACTCGCCCGGGACAGGGAGACCCATTCAGTACTTC.

This chain links TRBV9 with TRBJ2-7; a possible D gene is TRBD2 (6 bases). Germline V gene data show CDR1 as SGDLS and CDR2 as YYNGEE. Trimming removed 3 bases at V and 1 base at J, with 17 bases between. This CDR3 region has 16 residues. CDR3 coding DNA: TGTGCCAGCAGCGAGTCCCGGGACTCAGGATCCTACGAGCAGTACTTC. This codes for CASSESRDSGSYEQYF.

The chain employs TRBV19 and TRBJ2-5; the D call may be TRBD1 or TRBD2 (6 bases each). Trimming took 6 bases from V and 4 from J, leaving 21 bases between them. Per the germline V gene, CDR1 is LNHDA and CDR2 is SQIVND (reference sequence). The CDR3 runs to 16 residues. The CDR3 loop is CASRSLPLEGGETQYF. CDR3 DNA: TGTGCCAGTAGATCACTCCCCCTGGAGGGGGGAGAGACCCAGTACTTC.

The genes are TRBV7-9 and TRBJ1-2; D gene uncertain. Looked up from germline, CDR1 is SEHNR and CDR2 is FQNEAQ (reference sequence). The CDR3 sequence is 12 residues long. With 1 base removed from V and 7 bases from J, the gap between germline ends came to 7 bases. CDR3 loop: CASSLEVFGYTF. In DNA, the CDR3 is TGTGCCAGCAGCTTAGAAGTTTTTGGCTACACCTTC.

CDR3 region: CASSSTEYEQYF. The CDR3 bases are TGCGCCAGCAGCTCGACTGAATACGAGCAGTACTTC. The V and J genes are TRBV5-1 and TRBJ2-7; D is undetermined. There are 12 residues in the CDR3. The germline V and J ends were trimmed by 3 bases and 4 bases, with 8 bases remaining between them. Germline loops: CDR1 SGHRS, CDR2 YFSETQ.